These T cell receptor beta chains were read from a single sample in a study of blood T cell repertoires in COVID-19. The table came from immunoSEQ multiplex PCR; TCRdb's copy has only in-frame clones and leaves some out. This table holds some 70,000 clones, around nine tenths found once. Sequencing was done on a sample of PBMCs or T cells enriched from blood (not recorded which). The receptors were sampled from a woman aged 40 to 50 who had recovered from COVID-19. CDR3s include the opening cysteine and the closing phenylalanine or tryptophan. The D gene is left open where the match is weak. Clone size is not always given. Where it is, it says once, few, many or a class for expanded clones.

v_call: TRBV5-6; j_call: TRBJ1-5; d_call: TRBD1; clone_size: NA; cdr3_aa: CASSLQGDQPQHF; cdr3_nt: TGTGCCAGCAGCCTACAGGGGGATCAGCCCCAGCATTTT
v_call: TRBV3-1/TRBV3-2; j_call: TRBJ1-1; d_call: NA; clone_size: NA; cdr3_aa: CASSQVGATATEAFF; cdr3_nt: TGTGCCAGCAGCCAAGTGGGGGCTACAGCCACTGAAGCTTTCTTT
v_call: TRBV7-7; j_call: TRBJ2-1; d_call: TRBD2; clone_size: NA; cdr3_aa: CASSLELAGSYNEQFF; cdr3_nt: TGTGCCAGCAGCTTAGAATTAGCGGGGTCCTACAATGAGCAGTTCTTC
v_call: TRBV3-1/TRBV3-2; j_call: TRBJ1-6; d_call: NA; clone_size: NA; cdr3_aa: CASSPIGTSSPLHF; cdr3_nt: TGTGCCAGCAGCCCGATCGGTACTAGTTCACCCCTCCACTTT
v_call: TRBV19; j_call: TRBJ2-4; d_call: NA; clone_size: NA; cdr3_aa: CASSLTATAVLAKNIQYF; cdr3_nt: TGTGCCAGTAGTCTTACCGCTACAGCGGTACTAGCCAAAAACATTCAGTACTTC
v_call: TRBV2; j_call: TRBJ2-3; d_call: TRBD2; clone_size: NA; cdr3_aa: CASTRTSGGDTQYF; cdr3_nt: TGTGCCAGCACTCGGACTAGCGGGGGAGATACGCAGTATTTT
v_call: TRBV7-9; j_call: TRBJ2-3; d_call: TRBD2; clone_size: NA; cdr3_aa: CASSLGLAGTDTQYF; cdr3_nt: TGTGCCAGCAGCTTAGGACTAGCAGGGACAGATACGCAGTATTTT
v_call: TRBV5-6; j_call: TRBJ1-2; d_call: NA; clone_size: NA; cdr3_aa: CASSSDSGGYTF; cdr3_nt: TGTGCCAGCAGTTCGGACTCTGGTGGCTACACCTTC
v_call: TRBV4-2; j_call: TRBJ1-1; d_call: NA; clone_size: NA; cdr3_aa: CASSQGRRENTEAFF; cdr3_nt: TGTGCCAGCAGCCAAGGCAGGCGGGAGAACACTGAAGCTTTCTTT
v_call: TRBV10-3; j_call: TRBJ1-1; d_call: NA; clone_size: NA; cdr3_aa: CAISESKAANTEAFF; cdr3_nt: TGTGCCATCAGTGAGTCAAAGGCGGCGAACACTGAAGCTTTCTTT
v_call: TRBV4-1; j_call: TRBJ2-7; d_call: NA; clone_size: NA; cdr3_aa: CASSQMQGFGNEQYF; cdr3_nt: TGCGCCAGCAGTCAGATGCAGGGGTTTGGGAACGAGCAGTACTTC
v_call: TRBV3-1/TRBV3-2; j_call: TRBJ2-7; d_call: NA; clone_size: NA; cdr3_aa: CASSHASRSYEQYF; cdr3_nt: TGTGCCAGCAGCCACGCCTCGCGGTCCTACGAGCAGTACTTC
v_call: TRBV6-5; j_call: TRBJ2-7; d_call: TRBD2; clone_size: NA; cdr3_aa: CASRVAGALYEQYF; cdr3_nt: TGTGCCAGCAGGGTAGCGGGGGCCCTCTACGAGCAGTACTTC
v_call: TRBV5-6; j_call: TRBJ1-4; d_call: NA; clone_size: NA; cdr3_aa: CASSLSGVGEKLFF; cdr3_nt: TGTGCCAGCAGCTTGTCGGGGGTTGGTGAAAAACTGTTTTTT
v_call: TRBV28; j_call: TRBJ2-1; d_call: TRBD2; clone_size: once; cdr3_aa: CASSLIGGASNEQFF; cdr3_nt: TGTGCCAGCAGTTTAATCGGGGGGGCTAGTAATGAGCAGTTCTTC
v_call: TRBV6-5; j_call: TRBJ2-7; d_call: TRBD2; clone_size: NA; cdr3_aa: CASGLAGNEQYF; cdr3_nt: TGTGCCAGCGGCCTAGCGGGTAACGAGCAGTACTTC
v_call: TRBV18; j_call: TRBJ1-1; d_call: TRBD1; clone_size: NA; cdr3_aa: CASSQNLQGVNTEAFF; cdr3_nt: TGTGCCAGCTCACAAAACTTACAGGGGGTGAACACTGAAGCTTTCTTT
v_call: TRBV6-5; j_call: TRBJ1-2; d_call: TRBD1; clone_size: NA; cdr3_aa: CASTLDRGHGYTF; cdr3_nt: TGTGCCAGCACCCTCGACAGGGGGCATGGCTACACCTTC
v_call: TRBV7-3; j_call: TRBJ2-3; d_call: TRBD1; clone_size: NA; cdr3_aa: CASSPRQGATDTQYF; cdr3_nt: TGTGCCAGCAGCCCGCGACAGGGGGCCACAGATACGCAGTATTTT